This passage covers 17 T cell receptor beta chains from one sample sequenced in a study of blood T cell repertoires in COVID-19. Some clones are missing from TCRdb's copy, which holds only in-frame ones; the method was immunoSEQ multiplex PCR. The sample includes around 99,000 clones, 84% of them seen just once. The sample was peripheral blood. These receptors all come from a human donor in a cohort sampled during active COVID-19.

The chain joins TRBV29-1 to TRBJ2-1; D might be TRBD1 (6 bases). Germline CDR1 SQVTM, CDR2 ANQGSEA. V was pared by 2 bases and J by 7 bases, with 21 bases between. This CDR3 is 16 amino acids long. The chain's CDR3 is CSVEMFPGLRGNEQFF. The CDR3 nucleotides read TGCAGCGTTGAAATGTTCCCGGGCTTAAGGGGGAATGAGCAGTTCTTC.

The chain is built from TRBV4-1 and TRBJ1-2, with D maybe TRBD1 (6 bases). V was pared by 1 base and J by 8 bases, with 14 bases between. The CDR3 sequence is 14 residues long. CDR1 and CDR2 (germline): MGHRA, YSYEKL. The CDR3 here is CASSQVEQGRGYTF. The CDR3 region has the DNA TGCGCCAGCAGCCAAGTAGAACAGGGAAGGGGCTACACCTTC.

The V gene is TRBV11-3, the J gene TRBJ2-1, with D maybe TRBD2 (5 bases). Looked up from germline, CDR1 is SGHNT and CDR2 is YENEEA. V gave up 4 bases and J gave up 10 bases, with 17 bases separating them. This CDR3 region has 14 residues. This CDR3 reads CASSSEGSGSEQFF. In DNA, the CDR3 is TGTGCCAGCAGCTCAGAAGGTAGTGGGAGCGAGCAGTTCTTC.

This clone occurred a few times. The gene calls are TRBV7-9 and TRBJ2-7; 7 bases line up with TRBD2. V shed 7 bases and J 0 bases; nucleotides not matched to a gene: 9. Germline CDR1 SEHNR, CDR2 FQNEAQ (reference sequence). CDR3 size: 15 residues. CDR3 DNA sequence: TGTGCCAGCAAAAAGGGAGGGCAGAGCTCCTACGAGCAGTACTTC. This translates into CASKKGGQSSYEQYF. The full variable domain, its missing parts supplied by reference TRBV7-9 and TRBJ2-7, is DTGVSQNPRHKITKRGQNVTFRCDPISEHNRLYWYRQTLGQGPEFLTYFQNEAQLEKSRLLSDRFSAERPKGSFSTLEIQRTEQGDSAMYLCASKKGGQSSYEQYFGPGTRLTVT.

The chain combines TRBV29-1 with TRBJ1-1; 8 bases are shared with TRBD1. Unmatched junction bases numbered 10, after V lost 7 bases and J lost 12 bases. Germline CDR1 and CDR2: SQVTM and ANQGSEA. This CDR3 is 11 amino acids long. Written as DNA, the CDR3 is TGCAGCGGCGGACAGGGCGAGTTCTCTTTCTTT. Translating it yields CSGGQGEFSFF.

V gene TRBV18 combines with J gene TRBJ2-5; D possibly corresponds to TRBD1 (6 bases). CDR1 KGHSH and CDR2 LQKENI come from the germline V gene. The germline V and J ends were trimmed by 4 bases and 4 bases, with 13 bases remaining between them. This CDR3 contains 14 residues. The CDR3 DNA sequence: TGTGCCAGCTCACTACAGGGATCGGGAGAGACCCAGTACTTC. This encodes CASSLQGSGETQYF.

V gene TRBV5-4 combines with J gene TRBJ2-5, with 8 bases identical to TRBD2. This CDR3 has 15 residues. V was pared by 2 bases and J by 5 bases, with 8 bases of the junction left unmatched. Germline V gene data show CDR1 as SGHNT and CDR2 as YYREEE (reference sequence). CDR3 bases: TGTGCCAGCAGCTTCGGGAGCGGGAGCGGGGAGACCCAGTACTTC. Protein: CASSFGSGSGETQYF.

The chain combines TRBV5-1 with TRBJ2-3; maybe TRBD2 (5 bases). CDR1 and CDR2 (germline): SGHRS, YFSETQ. This CDR3 contains 16 residues. V was trimmed by 4 bases and J by 6 bases, leaving 21 bases between them. This chain's CDR3 is CASSLALGSSSDTQYF. Written as DNA, the CDR3 is TGCGCCAGCAGCCTAGCCCTGGGGTCATCTTCCGATACGCAGTATTTT.

This sequence joins TRBV5-4 and TRBJ1-4; D remains unclear. Trimming took off 1 base at V and 7 bases at J, with 8 bases between the two ends. The CDR3 loop spans 13 amino acids. Germline V CDR1 and CDR2: SGHNT, YYREEE (reference sequence). DNA of the CDR3: TGTGCCAGCAGCTTGAGTAGTTCTGAAAAACTGTTTTTT. This sequence encodes CASSLSSSEKLFF. The entire variable domain, with the rest obtained from reference TRBV5-4 and TRBJ1-4, is as follows: ETGVTQSPTHLIKTRGQQVTLRCSSQSGHNTVSWYQQALGQGPQFIFQYYREEENGRGNFPPRFSGLQFPNYSSELNVNALELDDSALYLCASSLSSSEKLFFGSGTQLSVL.

This clone was picked up a small number of times. The V call is TRBV7-6, the J call TRBJ2-7, with TRBD1 matching 10 bases. V was pared by 5 bases and J by 2 bases, with 6 bases of the junction left unmatched. The CDR3 runs 15 residues. Per germline, CDR1 SGHVS and CDR2 FNYEAQ. CDR3 bases: TGTGCCAGCAGCCCAAGACAGGGGGCCGCCTACGAGCAGTACTTC. Translating gives CASSPRQGAAYEQYF.

This clone was seen only once. The rearrangement joins TRBV19 to TRBJ1-5; D gene ambiguous. Germline CDR1 LNHDA, CDR2 SQIVND (reference sequence). The CDR3 contains 12 residues. V shed 7 bases and J shed 7 bases, with 11 bases lying between them. CDR3 sequence (DNA): TGTGCCAGTACTGACCGGAGACAGCCCCAGCATTTT. This sequence encodes CASTDRRQPQHF.

This chain connects TRBV28 to TRBJ2-7, with 8 bases aligning to TRBD1. With V trimmed by 9 bases and J by 3 bases, 7 bases remained unmatched. Germline loops: CDR1 MDHEN, CDR2 SYDVKM. This CDR3 region has 13 residues. The CDR3: CASTGTGNYEQYF. The CDR3 nucleotides read TGTGCCAGTACCGGGACAGGTAACTACGAGCAGTACTTC.

The rearrangement uses TRBV6-5 and TRBJ2-1; TRBD2 matches at 7 bases. The junction had 12 bases not matched to a gene; V was cut back by 8 bases and J by 5 bases. The germline V gene has CDR1 MNHEY and CDR2 SVGAGI. This CDR3 region has 15 residues. The CDR3 sequence is CASPGTTRNHNEQFF. The CDR3 DNA sequence: TGTGCCAGCCCTGGGACTACCCGCAATCACAATGAGCAGTTCTTC.

J is TRBJ1-4 and V is TRBV19, with TRBD1 as a possible D gene (5 bases). Trimming cost V 8 bases and J 8 bases, with 18 bases left between them. The CDR3 runs 14 residues. The V gene's germline CDR1 is LNHDA and CDR2 SQIVND (reference sequence). CDR3 loop: CASGGAVTREKLFF. The CDR3 DNA reads as TGTGCCAGTGGAGGGGCGGTGACGCGGGAAAAACTGTTTTTT.

This chain connects TRBV19 to TRBJ1-4; 8 positions agree with TRBD1. Germline CDR1 LNHDA, CDR2 SQIVND (reference sequence). The CDR3 is 17 residues long. The V segment lost 6 bases and the J segment 0 bases; nucleotides outside the gene matches: 9. The CDR3 DNA is TGTGCCAGTAGACGGGGACAGGATTTCTCAACTAATGAAAAACTGTTTTTT. Translation gives CASRRGQDFSTNEKLFF.

This chain links TRBV20-1 with TRBJ1-4, with D perhaps matching TRBD1 (5 bases). This CDR3 region has 15 residues. The V end was cut by 3 bases, the J end by 0 bases, with 11 bases between. Germline V gene data show CDR1 as DFQATT and CDR2 as SNEGSKA (reference sequence). In DNA, the CDR3 is TGCAGTGCTAGTCTACAGGCTGCAACTAATGAAAAACTGTTTTTT. It is translated as CSASLQAATNEKLFF.

This chain uses TRBV28 with TRBJ2-7; D not resolved. V shed 6 bases and J shed 7 bases, with 13 bases lying between them. This CDR3 has 12 amino acids. Germline CDR1 is MDHEN and CDR2 is SYDVKM. The CDR3 protein is CASRMEFGEQYF. In DNA form, the CDR3 reads TGTGCCAGCAGAATGGAGTTTGGGGAGCAGTACTTC.